These 17 T cell receptor beta chains were sequenced from one sample in a study of blood T cell repertoires in COVID-19. Data came from immunoSEQ multiplex PCR; TCRdb stores just in-frame clones and leaves some out. The sample consists of 88,000 or so clones, 82% of them appearing once. The specimen sequenced was peripheral blood. These receptors were collected from a man at least 80 years old with acute or convalescent COVID-19.

The V and J genes are TRBV4-1 and TRBJ2-1; 16 bases fit TRBD2. V trimming: 4 bases; J trimming: 3 bases; junction bases outside the gene matches: 12. The CDR3 loop spans 20 amino acids. From germline, CDR1 is MGHRA and CDR2 YSYEKL. The DNA of the CDR3 is TGCGCCAGCAGCCCTTTAGGGGGACTAGCGGGGGGGCGGAGCTACAATGAGCAGTTCTTC. Translation: CASSPLGGLAGGRSYNEQFF.

This clone was counted between two and nine times. V and J are TRBV5-1 and TRBJ2-3; the match to TRBD2 covers 8 bases. The CDR3 contains 14 residues. J lost 5 bases, V lost 4 bases, and 6 bases had no gene match. In germline, CDR1 is SGHRS, CDR2 YFSETQ. In nucleotides, the CDR3 is TGCGCCAGCAGCCCGCGGGGGGCCGAAGATACGCAGTATTTT. Translated, it gives CASSPRGAEDTQYF.

J is TRBJ2-5 and V is TRBV18; unclear D gene. V was pared by 2 bases and J by 5 bases, with 12 bases between. The CDR3 contains 14 residues. CDR1 is KGHSH and CDR2 is LQKENI in the germline V gene. In nucleotides, the CDR3 is TGTGCCAGCTCACCATTTGCCGCTGAGGAGACCCAGTACTTC. The encoded protein is CASSPFAAEETQYF. The full variable domain, its missing parts supplied by reference TRBV18 and TRBJ2-5, is NAGVMQNPRHLVRRRGQEARLRCSPMKGHSHVYWYRQLPEEGLKFMVYLQKENIIDESGMPKERFSAEFPKEGPSILRIQQVVRGDSAAYFCASSPFAAEETQYFGPGTRLLVL.

The chain couples TRBV12-3 or TRBV12-4 to TRBJ1-1, with no clear D. The CDR3 contains 12 residues. The V end lost 3 bases, the J end lost 7 bases, and 9 bases lay between the germline ends. The CDR3 DNA is TGTGCCAGCAGTTTCCCCGGGTTTGAAGCTTTCTTT. Protein product: CASSFPGFEAFF.

The CDR3: CASSQNGLDQETQYF. The CDR3 DNA reads TGTGCCAGCAGTCAGAACGGCCTAGACCAAGAGACCCAGTACTTC. The chain uses TRBV7-9 and TRBJ2-5; D unclear. Trimming stripped 6 bases from V and 0 bases from J, with 14 bases between. The CDR3 has 15 residues. Germline V gene lookup returns CDR1 SEHNR and CDR2 FQNEAQ (reference sequence).

The gene calls are TRBV19 and TRBJ1-5, with 8 bases matching TRBD1. Germline V gene data show CDR1 as LNHDA and CDR2 as SQIVND (reference sequence). Trimming cost V 6 bases and J 5 bases; bases outside gene matches: 15. The length of the CDR3 is 17 residues. CDR3 DNA: TGTGCCAGTAGCCCAGGGGGCGGCGGAGGGCTCTATCAGCCCCAGCATTTT. It is translated as CASSPGGGGGLYQPQHF. Drawing the rest from reference TRBV19 and TRBJ1-5, the complete variable domain is DGGITQSPKYLFRKEGQNVTLSCEQNLNHDAMYWYRQDPGQGLRLIYYSQIVNDFQKGDIAEGYSVSREKKESFPLTVTSAQKNPTAFYLCASSPGGGGGLYQPQHFGDGTRLSIL.

This clone came up once. This rearrangement joins TRBV19 to TRBJ1-2; 7 bases match TRBD1. The V and J ends lost 5 bases and 4 bases, in that order; junction bases with no gene match: 10. The CDR3 runs to 15 residues. Per the germline V gene, CDR1 is LNHDA and CDR2 is SQIVND (reference sequence). The CDR3, as DNA: TGTGCCAGTAGTTCGGGCGCAGGGGGTGGCTATGGCTACACCTTC. It specifies CASSSGAGGGYGYTF.

The chain is built from TRBV2 and TRBJ1-2; D is possibly TRBD1 (6 bases). This CDR3 has 13 amino acids. The germline gives CDR1 SNHLY, CDR2 FYNNEI. V gave up 1 base and J gave up 4 bases, with 7 bases separating them. The CDR3 protein is CASSEEQGYGYTF. CDR3 DNA sequence: TGTGCCAGCAGTGAAGAACAGGGCTATGGCTACACCTTC.

This chain uses TRBV19 with TRBJ2-2, with TRBD1 as a possible D gene (5 bases). CDR1 is LNHDA and CDR2 is SQIVND in the germline V gene (reference sequence). The V gene lost 7 bases and the J gene lost 0 bases, with 9 bases spanning the gap. The CDR3 loop spans 14 amino acids. DNA for the CDR3: TGTGCCAGTAAAGCCAGGGCGAACACCGGGGAGCTGTTTTTT. Translated, it gives CASKARANTGELFF.

Note on this clone: Compared with germline, one end of the junction differs, possibly owing to a read error. In nucleotides, the CDR3 is TGTGCTAGCAGCAAAGGGACTAGTTACCAAGAGACCCAGTACTTC. Translated: CASSKGTSYQETQYF. The V gene is TRBV7-7, the J gene TRBJ2-5, with 8 bases identical to TRBD2. The germline CDR1 and CDR2 sequences are SSHAT and FNYEAQ (reference sequence). The CDR3 is made up of 15 amino acids.

The rearrangement links TRBV3-1 (or the pseudogene TRBV3-2) to TRBJ2-5, with 9 bases aligning to TRBD2. The CDR3 spans 15 residues. Germline CDR1 and CDR2: LGHDT and YNNKEL (reference sequence). The ends lost 4 bases at V and 2 bases at J; junction bases unmatched: 5. The CDR3 is CASSRGLAGQETQYF. CDR3 sequence (DNA): TGTGCCAGCAGCCGGGGACTAGCTGGGCAAGAGACCCAGTACTTC.

The chain recombines TRBV11-2 with TRBJ2-2; 10 bases fit TRBD1. The CDR3 extends over 17 amino acids. Germline lookup yields CDR1 SGHAT and CDR2 FQNNGV. After removal of 2 bases from V and 7 bases from J, the junction contained 10 bases not matched to a gene. This chain's CDR3 is CASSLLQGQGKFGELFF. CDR3 coding DNA: TGTGCCAGCAGCTTACTACAGGGACAGGGGAAGTTCGGGGAGCTGTTTTTT.

This chain connects TRBV9 to TRBJ2-1; D gene ambiguous. Trimming cost V 3 bases and J 6 bases, with 19 bases left between them. This CDR3 has 16 amino acids. From germline, CDR1 is SGDLS and CDR2 YYNGEE. CDR3 residues: CASSAQAVPVGNEQFF. Written as DNA, the CDR3 is TGTGCCAGCAGCGCTCAGGCCGTGCCAGTGGGCAATGAGCAGTTCTTC.

The chain has TRBV4-1 and TRBJ1-1; tentatively, D is TRBD1 (6 bases). This CDR3 region has 14 residues. Trimming shortened V by 0 bases and J by 6 bases, and 11 bases separated the two germline ends. Germline V gene data show CDR1 as MGHRA and CDR2 as YSYEKL. For the CDR3, the DNA is TGCGCCAGCAGCCAAGACCCAGGGGACGCTGAAGCTTTCTTT. Translation gives CASSQDPGDAEAFF.

The chain links TRBV5-1 to TRBJ2-3, with TRBD2 as a possible D gene (7 bases). Trimming cost V 2 bases and J 5 bases, with 12 bases left between them. CDR1 SGHRS and CDR2 YFSETQ come from the germline V gene. The CDR3 extends over 14 amino acids. The CDR3: CASSLGGVRDTQYF. The CDR3 coding sequence is TGCGCCAGCAGCTTAGGGGGGGTTAGAGATACGCAGTATTTT.

V gene TRBV6-5 combines with J gene TRBJ2-7; 7 bases fit TRBD1. The CDR3 covers 15 residues. V shed 7 bases and J 5 bases; nucleotides not matched to a gene: 14. Germline CDR1 and CDR2: MNHEY and SVGAGI. The CDR3: CASTVRDRTPDEQYF. CDR3 DNA: TGTGCCAGCACTGTCCGGGACAGAACCCCCGACGAGCAGTACTTC.

J is TRBJ1-3 and V is TRBV12-5, with D tentatively TRBD1 (5 bases). Germline V lookup: CDR1 LGHNT, CDR2 FRNRAP. Deletions cut 4 bases from V and 4 bases from J, with 11 bases between. This CDR3 is built from 14 residues. The CDR3 DNA follows: TGTGCTAGTGGTTCCGGGACTCAAGGAAACACCATATATTTT. As protein: CASGSGTQGNTIYF.